Listed below are T cell receptor beta chains from one sample, sequenced in a study of technical replicates of blood from several donors. Some clones are missing from TCRdb's copy, which holds only in-frame ones; the method was immunoSEQ multiplex PCR. The table lists roughly 56,000 clones, around 87% of them singletons. Sequencing input: PBMCs. The receptors come from a human donor in good health. Some clones in this sample may be carry-over from other donors' samples. Each CDR3 is given with its conserved first and last residue. D genes are given only for firm matches. Some rows mark clone size as missing; the rest say once, few, many or name a class of expanded clone.

j_call | clone_size | cdr3_length | d_call | v_call | cdr3_aa | cdr3_nt
TRBJ2-7 | . | 16 | TRBD1 | TRBV5-1 | CASSLAGRAGGYEQYF | TGCGCCAGCAGCTTGGCCGGGCGGGCAGGGGGCTACGAGCAGTACTTC
TRBJ2-2 | . | 17 | TRBD2 | TRBV5-1 | CASSFGLAGGATGELFF | TGCGCCAGCAGCTTCGGGCTAGCGGGAGGGGCCACCGGGGAGCTGTTTTTT
TRBJ2-7 | . | 15 | TRBD2 | TRBV11-1 | CASSRGTSGTYEQYF | TGTGCCAGCAGCCGGGGGACTAGCGGGACCTACGAGCAGTACTTC
TRBJ2-3 | . | 15 | TRBD1 | TRBV2 | CASSRERTGGDTQYF | TGTGCCAGCAGTCGGGAAAGGACAGGGGGAGATACGCAGTATTTT
TRBJ1-6 | once | 15 | . | TRBV5-6 | CASSEEVAYNSPLHF | TGTGCCAGCAGCGAGGAGGTAGCGTACAATTCACCCCTCCACTTT
TRBJ1-2 | . | 12 | . | TRBV27 | CASGNRVYGYTF | TGTGCCAGCGGAAACAGGGTTTATGGCTACACCTTC
TRBJ1-1 | . | 15 | . | TRBV7-9 | CASSLAQDRYHEAFF | TGTGCCAGCAGCTTAGCGCAGGACAGATATCATGAAGCTTTCTTT
TRBJ1-1 | . | 16 | TRBD1 | TRBV18 | CASSPPTTGENTEAFF | TGTGCCAGCTCACCACCTACTACAGGGGAGAACACTGAAGCTTTCTTT
TRBJ2-7 | once | 17 | TRBD2 | TRBV4-2 | CASSTGTSGRAAYEQYF | TGTGCCAGCAGCACCGGGACTAGCGGGAGGGCCGCCTACGAGCAGTACTTC
TRBJ1-5 | . | 13 | . | TRBV19 | CASSRGRDQPQHF | TGTGCCAGTAGTAGGGGGCGCGATCAGCCCCAGCATTTT
TRBJ2-3 | . | 15 | TRBD2 | TRBV27 | CASSTSRLATDTQYF | TGTGCCAGCAGTACGAGTCGACTAGCAACAGATACGCAGTATTTT
TRBJ2-2 | . | 13 | TRBD2 | TRBV6-5 | CASRRLAGGELFF | TGTGCCAGCAGGCGACTAGCTGGCGGGGAGCTGTTTTTT
TRBJ2-6 | . | 17 | . | TRBV5-1 | CASSLVTRDSGANVLTF | TGCGCCAGCAGCTTGGTCACGCGGGACTCTGGGGCCAACGTCCTGACTTTC
TRBJ1-1 | few | 15 | . | TRBV4-3 | CASSQDRGGRIEAFF | TGCGCCAGCAGCCAAGACAGGGGTGGTAGGATAGAAGCTTTCTTT
TRBJ1-2 | . | 14 | TRBD1 | TRBV6-5 | CASSYGQGAAGYTF | TGTGCCAGCAGTTACGGGCAGGGGGCGGCTGGCTACACCTTC
TRBJ2-5 | . | 21 | TRBD2 | TRBV6-7 | CASNSLGQSALAVLWWETQYF | TGTGCCAGCAACTCTTTGGGACAATCGGCACTAGCGGTTCTCTGGTGGGAGACCCAGTACTTC
TRBJ1-3 | . | 16 | . | TRBV25-1 | CASSEYTGFSGNTIYF | TGTGCCAGCAGTGAATATACAGGGTTCTCTGGAAACACCATATATTTT
TRBJ2-1 | . | 14 | . | TRBV12-5 | CASGLVQGWDEQFF | TGTGCTAGTGGTTTGGTACAGGGTTGGGATGAGCAGTTCTTC
TRBJ2-7 | . | 13 | TRBD1 | TRBV7-6 | CASSSTGGYEQYF | TGTGCCAGCAGTTCGACAGGGGGCTACGAGCAGTACTTC
TRBJ2-1 | medium-sized | 14 | TRBD2 | TRBV5-1 | CASSFGGGYNEQFF | TGCGCCAGCAGCTTCGGGGGGGGGTACAATGAGCAGTTCTTC
TRBJ2-7 | . | 15 | . | TRBV7-2 | CASSSISGASYEQYF | TGTGCCAGCAGCTCAATTAGCGGAGCTTCCTACGAGCAGTACTTC
TRBJ1-2 | . | 13 | . | TRBV5-5 | CASSLVLNYGYTF | TGTGCCAGCAGCTTGGTACTCAACTATGGCTACACCTTC
TRBJ2-1 | . | 16 | TRBD2 | TRBV29-1 | CSVRLAGERNYNEQFF | TGCAGCGTTCGGCTAGCGGGGGAGAGAAACTACAATGAGCAGTTCTTC
TRBJ1-2 | . | 15 | . | TRBV5-8 | CASSLGLPFHYGYTF | TGTGCCAGCAGCTTGGGGCTCCCCTTTCACTATGGCTACACCTTC
TRBJ2-7 | . | 15 | TRBD2 | TRBV7-2 | CASSLALSGRLEQYF | TGTGCCAGCAGCTTAGCGCTTAGCGGGAGGCTCGAGCAGTACTTC
TRBJ1-2 | . | 15 | TRBD1 | TRBV11-2 | CASSFRGAREDGYTF | TGTGCCAGCAGCTTCAGGGGGGCCAGAGAGGACGGCTACACCTTC
TRBJ1-1 | . | 14 | . | TRBV7-2 | CASSTLRDTAEAFF | TGTGCCAGCAGCACTCTACGGGACACAGCGGAAGCTTTCTTT
TRBJ2-1 | . | 12 | . | TRBV30 | CAWGTSSNEQFF | TGTGCCTGGGGGACATCCTCCAATGAGCAGTTCTTC
TRBJ2-7 | . | 13 | . | TRBV6-5 | CASSKADSYEQYF | TGTGCCAGCAGCAAAGCAGACAGCTACGAGCAGTACTTC
TRBJ2-1 | . | 14 | TRBD2 | TRBV7-9 | CASSRLAGDNEQFF | TGTGCCAGCAGCCGACTAGCGGGAGACAATGAGCAGTTCTTC
TRBJ2-7 | . | 17 | TRBD2 | TRBV5-5 | CASSIGLAGGVSYEQYF | TGTGCCAGCAGCATCGGACTAGCGGGGGGAGTTTCCTACGAGCAGTACTTC
TRBJ1-3 | once | 13 | . | TRBV30 | CAWTILPGNTIYF | TGTGCCTGGACTATACTTCCCGGAAACACCATATATTTT
TRBJ2-1 | . | 17 | . | TRBV10-3 | CAISESIVRDNDNEQFF | TGTGCCATCAGTGAGTCCATTGTCCGGGATAATGACAATGAGCAGTTCTTC
TRBJ2-7 | . | 13 | . | TRBV6-1 | CASSQQSSYEQYF | TGTGCCAGCAGCCAACAGAGCTCCTACGAGCAGTACTTC
TRBJ2-7 | . | 15 | . | TRBV7-9 | CASSWVSRLNYEQYF | TGTGCCAGCAGCTGGGTTTCGCGGCTGAACTACGAGCAGTACTTC
TRBJ2-7 | . | 15 | . | TRBV5-1 | CASSPLGRGAHEQYF | TGCGCCAGCAGCCCCTTAGGACGGGGGGCCCACGAGCAGTACTTC
TRBJ1-1 | . | 14 | TRBD1 | TRBV12-5 | CASGQGQMNTEAFF | TGTGCTAGTGGCCAGGGACAGATGAACACTGAAGCTTTCTTT
TRBJ1-4 | few | 13 | . | TRBV2 | CASSGGGREKLFF | TGTGCCAGCAGTGGAGGGGGACGTGAAAAACTGTTTTTT
TRBJ2-7 | . | 14 | TRBD2 | TRBV4-3 | CASSQASGGYEQYF | TGCGCCAGCAGCCAAGCTAGCGGGGGTTACGAGCAGTACTTC
TRBJ2-1 | . | 13 | TRBD2 | TRBV7-6 | CASSLAGEGEQFF | TGTGCCAGCAGCTTAGCCGGGGAGGGTGAGCAGTTCTTC
TRBJ2-7 | . | 16 | . | TRBV6-5 | CASSYSVIAYSYEQYF | TGTGCCAGCAGTTACTCGGTTATAGCGTATTCCTACGAGCAGTACTTC
TRBJ1-1 | . | 13 | . | TRBV5-8 | CASSLSGGTEAFF | TGTGCCAGCAGCTTAAGTGGGGGGACTGAAGCTTTCTTT
TRBJ2-6 | . | 17 | . | TRBV9 | CASSLLAGSSGANVLTF | TGTGCCAGCAGCCTACTAGCCGGGTCCTCTGGGGCCAACGTCCTGACTTTC
TRBJ2-3 | . | 14 | . | TRBV19 | CARRLPSSTDTQYF | TGTGCCAGGAGGCTACCTTCTAGCACAGATACGCAGTATTTT
TRBJ1-6 | . | 15 | . | TRBV5-6 | CASTQRGDYNSPLHF | TGTGCCAGCACCCAGCGCGGCGACTATAATTCACCCCTCCACTTT
TRBJ2-7 | . | 15 | . | TRBV18 | CASSPPGTGSYEQYF | TGTGCCAGCTCACCACCCGGGACTGGCTCCTACGAGCAGTACTTC